This passage covers 19 T cell receptor beta chains from one sample sequenced in a study of T cell responses to AZD1222 COVID-19 vaccine. Using immunoSEQ multiplex PCR, the repertoire was profiled, and TCRdb retains in-frame clones only, with some absent. The sample lists about 62,000 clones; about 90% were seen once. Source: peripheral blood, taken on day 0 of AZD1222 vaccination. These receptor sequences come from an adult in good health.

V and J are TRBV7-2 and TRBJ2-3; 7 positions agree with TRBD2. The ends lost 1 base at V and 11 bases at J; junction bases unmatched: 15. Per the germline V gene, CDR1 is SGHTA and CDR2 is FQGNSA. This CDR3 spans 16 amino acids. The CDR3 coding sequence is TGTGCCAGCAGCTTAGACTGGGGCGGGGGAGCCCGAGGGCAGTATTTT. Its protein product is CASSLDWGGGARGQYF.

J is TRBJ2-7 and V is TRBV24-1; D is uncertain. The CDR3 loop spans 12 amino acids. The germline CDR1 and CDR2 sequences are KGHDR and SFDVKD. Between the trimmed V and J ends, which lost 5 bases and 2 bases, there was a span of 6 bases. The CDR3 DNA sequence: TGTGCCACCAGTGTCTCTACCTACGAGCAGTACTTC. Protein: CATSVSTYEQYF.

The rearrangement uses TRBV5-1 and TRBJ1-2; TRBD1 might be the D (5 bases). V lost 4 bases to trimming and J lost 1 base, with 11 bases between them. The germline CDR1 and CDR2 sequences are SGHRS and YFSETQ. The CDR3 covers 14 residues. CDR3 sequence (DNA): TGCGCCAGCAGCACCGGGACGGATAACTATGGCTACACCTTC. Protein: CASSTGTDNYGYTF.

The gene calls are TRBV7-9 and TRBJ2-3; D perhaps matches TRBD2 (5 bases). V was shortened by 2 bases and J by 6 bases, with 9 bases between the two germline ends. The CDR3 has 13 amino acids. Per the germline V gene, CDR1 is SEHNR and CDR2 is FQNEAQ (reference sequence). In DNA, the CDR3 is TGTGCCAGCAGCTTATATAGCGAGGATACGCAGTATTTT. It yields the protein CASSLYSEDTQYF.

In this sample, this clone turned up a few times. The chain carries TRBV5-1 and TRBJ2-7; D perhaps matches TRBD2 (5 bases). CDR3 length: 14 amino acids. V lost 0 bases and J 0 bases, leaving 7 bases between the germline ends. The V gene's germline CDR1 is SGHRS and CDR2 YFSETQ. In nucleotides, the CDR3 is TGCGCCAGCAGCTTGGCTAGCTACTCCTACGAGCAGTACTTC. Its protein product is CASSLASYSYEQYF.

The CDR3 reads CASSQDKGDSSNSPLHF. CDR3 in DNA: TGCGCCAGCAGCCAAGATAAGGGCGACAGCTCTAATTCACCCCTCCACTTT. The J gene is TRBJ1-6, the V gene TRBV4-1, with D maybe TRBD1 (5 bases). V was pared by 0 bases and J by 6 bases, with 15 bases between. The CDR3 covers 17 residues. CDR1 and CDR2 from the germline V gene are MGHRA and YSYEKL.

The chain links TRBV2 to TRBJ2-7; TRBD1 matches 9 bases. The ends lost 7 bases at V and 1 base at J; junction bases unmatched: 5. CDR3 length equals 14 residues. Germline V CDR1 and CDR2: SNHLY, FYNNEI. The CDR3 is CASIDRGGSYEQYF. CDR3 sequence (DNA): TGTGCCAGCATAGACAGGGGGGGTTCCTACGAGCAGTACTTC. Full variable domain (missing parts from reference TRBV2 and TRBJ2-7): EPEVTQTPSHQVTQMGQEVILRCVPISNHLYFYWYRQILGQKVEFLVSFYNNEISEKSEIFDDQFSVERPDGSNFTLKIRSTKLEDSAMYFCASIDRGGSYEQYFGPGTRLTVT.

This clone was observed once. The chain combines TRBV30 with TRBJ2-7; D is undetermined. The CDR3 runs to 12 residues. Germline V lookup: CDR1 GTSNPN, CDR2 SVGIG (reference sequence). Trimming removed 0 bases at V and 10 bases at J, with 13 bases between. For the CDR3, the DNA is TGTGCCTGGAGTGTTTCAGACGTGCGCCAGTACTTC. Encoded protein: CAWSVSDVRQYF.

The chain joins TRBV12-3 or TRBV12-4 to TRBJ1-3; D gene uncertain. V was trimmed by 7 bases and J by 1 base, leaving 8 bases between them. The CDR3 contains 13 residues. This CDR3 is CASKLSSGNTIYF. The CDR3 DNA sequence: TGTGCCAGCAAACTTTCTTCTGGAAACACCATATATTTT.

The rearrangement uses TRBV18 and TRBJ1-2, with D unresolved. V lost 2 bases and J 1 base, leaving 5 bases between the germline ends. Germline V gene data show CDR1 as KGHSH and CDR2 as LQKENI. The CDR3 runs to 13 residues. Here the CDR3 reads CASSPGFNYGYTF. The CDR3, as DNA: TGTGCCAGCTCACCAGGGTTTAACTATGGCTACACCTTC.

V and J are TRBV28 and TRBJ1-5; D not resolved. Looked up from germline, CDR1 is MDHEN and CDR2 is SYDVKM. The CDR3 covers 15 residues. Trimming took off 3 bases at V and 3 bases at J, with 12 bases between the two ends. DNA for the CDR3: TGTGCCAGCAGTTTCCGCACCCCTTACAATCAGCCCCAGCATTTT. Translating gives CASSFRTPYNQPQHF.

J is TRBJ1-1 and V is TRBV18; D is uncertain. This CDR3 region has 15 residues. V was trimmed by 2 bases and J by 1 base, leaving 11 bases between them. Germline loops: CDR1 KGHSH, CDR2 LQKENI. CDR3 bases: TGTGCCAGCTCACCAGGAACAAAGGGGAACACTGAAGCTTTCTTT. It encodes CASSPGTKGNTEAFF.

J is TRBJ1-6 and V is TRBV6-5, with TRBD1 as a possible D gene (5 bases). Trimming removed 1 base from V and 6 bases from J, with 10 bases in between. This CDR3 region has 15 residues. Germline CDR1 is MNHEY and CDR2 is SVGAGI. DNA of the CDR3: TGTGCCAGCAGTTACTGGGGGGTTAGTAATTCACCCCTCCACTTT. It translates to CASSYWGVSNSPLHF.

The chain combines TRBV5-1 with TRBJ2-6; unclear D gene. V lost 1 base, J lost 0 bases, and 2 bases lay in between. CDR3 size: 14 residues. CDR1 SGHRS and CDR2 YFSETQ come from the germline V gene. For the CDR3, the DNA is TGCGCCAGCAGCTTGCGCTCTGGGGCCAACGTCCTGACTTTC. It is translated as CASSLRSGANVLTF.

This rearrangement joins TRBV11-2 to TRBJ1-6, with D uncertain. CDR1 SGHAT and CDR2 FQNNGV come from the germline V gene. The V end lost 1 base, the J end lost 0 bases, and 10 bases lay between the germline ends. The CDR3 contains 17 residues. In DNA form, the CDR3 reads TGTGCCAGCAGCTTAGGGGGAGAGTTCTCCTATAATTCACCCCTCCACTTT. Protein sequence: CASSLGGEFSYNSPLHF.

In this sample, this clone turned up a few times. This chain connects TRBV15 to TRBJ1-2, with 9 bases identical to TRBD1. Unmatched junction bases numbered 14, after V lost 5 bases and J lost 7 bases. The V gene's germline CDR1 is LNHNV and CDR2 YYDKDF (reference sequence). The length of the CDR3 is 16 residues. The DNA for the CDR3 is TGTGCCACCAGCGGGGGACAGGGTATAATTCAGGGTGGCTACACCTTC. Amino acids: CATSGGQGIIQGGYTF. Supplemented by reference TRBV15 and TRBJ1-2, the full variable domain reads DAMVIQNPRYQVTQFGKPVTLSCSQTLNHNVMYWYQQKSSQAPKLLFHYYDKDFNNEADTPDNFQSRRPNTSFCFLDIRSPGLGDTAMYLCATSGGQGIIQGGYTFGSGTRLTVV.

This rearrangement joins TRBV6-5 to TRBJ2-5, with a tentative D call TRBD1 (5 bases). The germline V gene encodes CDR1 MNHEY and CDR2 SVGAGI. The CDR3 sequence is 13 residues long. The V end lost 6 bases, the J end lost 1 base, and 9 bases lay between the germline ends. The CDR3 spells CASSRTSQETQYF. CDR3 sequence (DNA): TGTGCCAGCAGCAGGACATCCCAAGAGACCCAGTACTTC.

The CDR3 loop is CASSPPSGVDTEAFF. The CDR3 DNA is TGTGCCAGCTCACCACCCTCCGGGGTCGACACTGAAGCTTTCTTT. The chain couples TRBV18 to TRBJ1-1; D not certain. The V end lost 0 bases, the J end lost 3 bases, and 11 bases lay between the germline ends. The CDR3 spans 15 residues. Germline V gives CDR1 KGHSH, CDR2 LQKENI.

This sequence joins TRBV5-5 and TRBJ1-2; D is perhaps TRBD1 (5 bases). CDR1 and CDR2 (germline): SGHKS, YYEKEE (reference sequence). V dropped 0 bases and J dropped 2 bases, with 14 bases sitting between them. This CDR3 comprises 16 residues. This chain's CDR3 is CASSLASGTANYGYTF. The CDR3 DNA sequence: TGTGCCAGCAGCTTGGCGTCCGGGACGGCCAACTATGGCTACACCTTC.